This T cell receptor beta chain was found in a study of T cell responses to AZD1222 COVID-19 vaccine. Study conclusions and caveats: Close to half of all spike-specific TCRs reportedly target regions of the variants that are unmutated. A rise in Spike-specific TCR breadth and depth followed two AZD1222 doses.

The assay was immunoSEQ multiplex PCR, and TCRdb's table has in-frame clones only and misses some. This table holds under 150,000 clones, about 90% found once. Of note for this clone: Its antigen is not known.

Pooling covered second doses at about 4 or about 12 weeks. The sequence was collected from an adult who received the AZD1222 COVID-19 vaccine. Specimen: peripheral blood, collected 28 days after the second AZD1222 dose.

The CDR3 sequence is CASLDTGELFF. The CDR3 bases are TGTGCCAGCCTTGACACCGGGGAGCTGTTTTTT. V and J are TRBV6-5 and TRBJ2-2; no firm D call. Germline-derived CDR1 and CDR2 are MNHEY and SVGAGI. V gave up 8 bases and J gave up 3 bases, with 4 bases separating them. CDR3 length: 11 residues.